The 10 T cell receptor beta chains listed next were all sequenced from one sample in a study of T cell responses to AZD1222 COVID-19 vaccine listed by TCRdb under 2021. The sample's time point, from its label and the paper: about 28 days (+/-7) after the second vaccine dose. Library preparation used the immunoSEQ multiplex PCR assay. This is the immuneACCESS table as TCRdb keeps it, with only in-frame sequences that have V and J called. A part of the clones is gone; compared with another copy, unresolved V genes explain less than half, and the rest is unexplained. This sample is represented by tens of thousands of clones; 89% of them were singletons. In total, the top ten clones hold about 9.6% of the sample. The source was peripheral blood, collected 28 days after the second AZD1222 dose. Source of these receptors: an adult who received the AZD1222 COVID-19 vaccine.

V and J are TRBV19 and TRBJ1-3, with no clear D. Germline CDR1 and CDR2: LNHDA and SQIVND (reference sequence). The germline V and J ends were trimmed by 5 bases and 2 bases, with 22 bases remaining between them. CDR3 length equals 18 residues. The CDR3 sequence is CASSDMVFFWGTGNTIYF. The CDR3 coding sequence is TGTGCCAGTAGTGATATGGTCTTTTTTTGGGGTACTGGAAACACCATATATTTT.

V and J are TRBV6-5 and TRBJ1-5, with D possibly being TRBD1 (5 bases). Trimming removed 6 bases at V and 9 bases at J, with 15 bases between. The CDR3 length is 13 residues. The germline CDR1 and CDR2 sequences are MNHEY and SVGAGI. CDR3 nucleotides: TGTGCCAGCAGCCCCGTGGGGGGACTGCCCCAGCATTTT. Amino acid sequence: CASSPVGGLPQHF.

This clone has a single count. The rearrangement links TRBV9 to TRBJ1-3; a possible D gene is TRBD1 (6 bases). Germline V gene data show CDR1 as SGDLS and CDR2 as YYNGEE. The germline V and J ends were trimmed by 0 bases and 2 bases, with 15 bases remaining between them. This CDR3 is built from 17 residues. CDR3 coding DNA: TGTGCCAGCAGCGTAGTACATTCAGGGGCCGCTGGAAACACCATATATTTT. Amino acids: CASSVVHSGAAGNTIYF.

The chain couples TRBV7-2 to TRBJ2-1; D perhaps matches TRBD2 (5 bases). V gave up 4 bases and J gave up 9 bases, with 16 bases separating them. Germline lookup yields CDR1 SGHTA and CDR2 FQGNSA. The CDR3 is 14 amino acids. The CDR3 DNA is TGTGCCAGCAGCTATACCCCTCCTCGGGGTGAGCAGTTCTTC. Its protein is CASSYTPPRGEQFF.

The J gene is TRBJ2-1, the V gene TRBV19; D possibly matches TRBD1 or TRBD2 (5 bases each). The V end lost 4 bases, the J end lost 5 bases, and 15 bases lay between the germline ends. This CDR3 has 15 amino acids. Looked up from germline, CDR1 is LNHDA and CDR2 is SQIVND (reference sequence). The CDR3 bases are TGTGCCAGTAGTACCAACCGGGACCCTAACAATGAGCAGTTCTTC. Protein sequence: CASSTNRDPNNEQFF.

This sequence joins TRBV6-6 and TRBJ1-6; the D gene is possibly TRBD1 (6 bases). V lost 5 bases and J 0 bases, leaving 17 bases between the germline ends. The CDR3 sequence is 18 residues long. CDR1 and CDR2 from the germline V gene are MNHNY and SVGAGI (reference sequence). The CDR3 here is CASSPRGGLTSYNSPLHF. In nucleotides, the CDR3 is TGTGCCAGCAGTCCACGGGGGGGCTTAACCTCCTATAATTCACCCCTCCACTTT.

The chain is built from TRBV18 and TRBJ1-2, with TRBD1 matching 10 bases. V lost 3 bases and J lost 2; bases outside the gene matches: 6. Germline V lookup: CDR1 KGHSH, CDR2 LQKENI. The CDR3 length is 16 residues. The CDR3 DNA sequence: TGTGCCAGCTCACCCGCCGGGACAGGGGCCAACTATGGCTACACCTTC. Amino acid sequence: CASSPAGTGANYGYTF.

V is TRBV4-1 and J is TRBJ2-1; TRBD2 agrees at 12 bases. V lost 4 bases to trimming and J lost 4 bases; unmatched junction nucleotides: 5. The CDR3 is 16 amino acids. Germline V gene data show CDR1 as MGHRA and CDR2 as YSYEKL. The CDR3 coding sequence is TGCGCCAGCAGCCCCTCTAGCGGGGGGGGATACAATGAGCAGTTCTTC. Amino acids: CASSPSSGGGYNEQFF.

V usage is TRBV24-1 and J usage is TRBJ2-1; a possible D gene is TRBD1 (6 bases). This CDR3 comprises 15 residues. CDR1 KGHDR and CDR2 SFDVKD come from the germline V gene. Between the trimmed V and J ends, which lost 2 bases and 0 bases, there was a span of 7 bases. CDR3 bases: TGTGCCACCAGTGATTCGGGACACTCCTACAATGAGCAGTTCTTC. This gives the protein CATSDSGHSYNEQFF.

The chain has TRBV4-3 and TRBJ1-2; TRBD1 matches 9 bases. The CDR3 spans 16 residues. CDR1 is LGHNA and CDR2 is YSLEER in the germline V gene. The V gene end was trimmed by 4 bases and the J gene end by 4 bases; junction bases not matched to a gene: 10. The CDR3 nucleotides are TGCGCCAGCAGCCCCAACGTTAGGGACAGGGTCTATGGCTACACCTTC. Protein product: CASSPNVRDRVYGYTF.